Listed below are T cell receptor beta chains from one sample, sequenced in a study of T cell repertoires in cytomegalovirus infection. TCRdb processed the reads anew with MiXCR; each CDR3 protein has one entry. The table has roughly 78,000 distinct CDR3 sequences, about 37% seen once. These receptors have no known antigen. The material was CD8+ T cells from cultured PBMCs, obtained from culture after CMV antigen stimulation. The receptor set was obtained from a human donor in good health (CMV status not recorded). Some clones in this sample may be carry-over from other donors' samples. CDR3s include the opening cysteine and the closing phenylalanine or tryptophan. Fields, in order: D gene, V gene, clone size, J gene, CDR3 DNA, CDR3 protein. A D gene is named only where the DNA matches it firmly. Size is omitted from some rows. Given values are once, few, many or a class for expanded clones.

d_gene: .; v_gene: TRBV9; abundance: .; j_gene: TRBJ1-2; CDR3nt: TGTGCCAGCAGCCCCCGTGCGTCCACCTTC; CDR3aa: CASSPRASTF
d_gene: TRBD1; v_gene: TRBV20-1; abundance: .; j_gene: TRBJ2-2; CDR3nt: TGCAGTGCTAGAGATCGGGACAGGGAGGACACCGGGGAGCTGTTTTTT; CDR3aa: CSARDRDREDTGELFF
d_gene: .; v_gene: TRBV28; abundance: few; j_gene: TRBJ2-3; CDR3nt: TGTGCCAGCAGTTTTCCCGGTGCGACCTCTCACACAGATACGCAGTATTTT; CDR3aa: CASSFPGATSHTDTQYF
d_gene: .; v_gene: TRBV20-1; abundance: .; j_gene: TRBJ2-7; CDR3nt: TGCAGTGCTAGGTCCCCCGATACGGTCTACGAGCAGTACTTC; CDR3aa: CSARSPDTVYEQYF
d_gene: TRBD2; v_gene: TRBV12-3/TRBV12-4; abundance: few; j_gene: TRBJ2-3; CDR3nt: TGTGCCAGCAGCACCGGGACTAGCGGCACAGATACGCAGTATTTT; CDR3aa: CASSTGTSGTDTQYF
d_gene: .; v_gene: TRBV24-1; abundance: .; j_gene: TRBJ2-2; CDR3nt: TGTGCCACCAGTGGACCGAACACCGGGGAGCTGTTTTTT; CDR3aa: CATSGPNTGELFF
d_gene: .; v_gene: TRBV12-3/TRBV12-4; abundance: .; j_gene: TRBJ1-6; CDR3nt: TGTGCCAGCACCCTAGGACCACCTTCACCCCTCCACTTT; CDR3aa: CASTLGPPSPLHF
d_gene: .; v_gene: TRBV29-1; abundance: once; j_gene: TRBJ2-1; CDR3nt: TGCAGCGTCCACCGACCAGTCGGCAATGAGCAGTTCTTC; CDR3aa: CSVHRPVGNEQFF
d_gene: .; v_gene: TRBV4-1; abundance: few; j_gene: TRBJ1-2; CDR3nt: TGCGCCAGCAGCCTGGCCGGGACAATGTATGGCTACACCTTC; CDR3aa: CASSLAGTMYGYTF
d_gene: .; v_gene: TRBV6-1; abundance: .; j_gene: TRBJ1-1; CDR3nt: TGTGCCAGCAGTGAAAAGGTGCAGAACACTGAAGCTTTCTTT; CDR3aa: CASSEKVQNTEAFF
d_gene: TRBD1; v_gene: TRBV5-3; abundance: .; j_gene: TRBJ1-4; CDR3nt: TGTGCCAGCAGCCTGGGACAGGGGAATGAAAAACTGTTTTTT; CDR3aa: CASSLGQGNEKLFF
d_gene: .; v_gene: TRBV27; abundance: .; j_gene: TRBJ1-5; CDR3nt: TGTGCCAGCAGTCCATGGACAGGCAATCAGCCCCAGCATTTT; CDR3aa: CASSPWTGNQPQHF
d_gene: TRBD1; v_gene: TRBV7-8; abundance: few; j_gene: TRBJ2-2; CDR3nt: TGTGCCAGCAGCCCACGGACAGGGGGCGCGAACGGGGAGCTGTTTTTT; CDR3aa: CASSPRTGGANGELFF
d_gene: .; v_gene: TRBV7-9; abundance: .; j_gene: TRBJ2-1; CDR3nt: TGTGCCAGCAGCCCCAGGATTGAGTCACAGGCAAAGCCCGGGAATGAGCAGTTCTTC; CDR3aa: CASSPRIESQAKPGNEQFF
d_gene: TRBD1; v_gene: TRBV7-2; abundance: few; j_gene: TRBJ2-7; CDR3nt: TGTGCCAGCAGCTCGACAGGGGCAGCCTACGAGCAGTACTTC; CDR3aa: CASSSTGAAYEQYF
d_gene: .; v_gene: TRBV7-2; abundance: many; j_gene: TRBJ1-5; CDR3nt: TGTGCCAGCAGCTTAGGAGGAATTCAGCCCCAGCATTTT; CDR3aa: CASSLGGIQPQHF
d_gene: TRBD1; v_gene: TRBV18; abundance: .; j_gene: TRBJ2-6; CDR3nt: TGTGCCAGCTCACCGGGACAGCCTCTCTCTGGGGCCAACGTCCTGACTTTC; CDR3aa: CASSPGQPLSGANVLTF
d_gene: .; v_gene: TRBV12-5; abundance: .; j_gene: TRBJ1-1; CDR3nt: TGTGCTAGTGGTTTGGTACCGGGGCAGAACACTGAAGCTTTCTTT; CDR3aa: CASGLVPGQNTEAFF
d_gene: .; v_gene: TRBV7-9; abundance: few; j_gene: TRBJ2-7; CDR3nt: TGTGCCAGCAGCCCACCTAGAGATTACGAGCAGTACTTC; CDR3aa: CASSPPRDYEQYF
d_gene: TRBD1; v_gene: TRBV19; abundance: .; j_gene: TRBJ1-2; CDR3nt: TGTGCCAGTAGTATAGGTCCCTCGACAGGGGGCAACAACTATGGCTACACCTTC; CDR3aa: CASSIGPSTGGNNYGYTF
d_gene: TRBD1; v_gene: TRBV20-1; abundance: .; j_gene: TRBJ2-7; CDR3nt: TGCAGTGCTTCTCCCCGGACAGGGATTGCCTACGAGCAGTACTTC; CDR3aa: CSASPRTGIAYEQYF
d_gene: .; v_gene: TRBV6-6; abundance: .; j_gene: TRBJ1-5; CDR3nt: TGTGCCAGCAGTTACACCGACAGGTATAGCAATCAGCCCCAGCATTTT; CDR3aa: CASSYTDRYSNQPQHF
d_gene: TRBD1; v_gene: TRBV7-2; abundance: .; j_gene: TRBJ2-7; CDR3nt: TGTGCCAGCAGCTCCAGCCGGGACAGAGGCTACGAGCAGTACTTC; CDR3aa: CASSSSRDRGYEQYF
d_gene: .; v_gene: TRBV29-1; abundance: .; j_gene: TRBJ2-5; CDR3nt: TGCAGCGTTGAAGATGAGGGGGGGTTCCAAGAGACCCAGTACTTC; CDR3aa: CSVEDEGGFQETQYF
d_gene: .; v_gene: TRBV27; abundance: .; j_gene: TRBJ2-7; CDR3nt: TGTGCCAGCAGCCATCAGGATTCCTACGAGCAGTACTTC; CDR3aa: CASSHQDSYEQYF
d_gene: TRBD2; v_gene: TRBV2; abundance: .; j_gene: TRBJ2-2; CDR3nt: TGTGCCAGCAGGACCGGGACTAGTTCGACCGGGGAGCTGTTTTTT; CDR3aa: CASRTGTSSTGELFF
d_gene: .; v_gene: TRBV7-2; abundance: few; j_gene: TRBJ2-3; CDR3nt: TGTGCCAGCAGCCTACTAGCTGGAGCAGATACGCAGTATTTT; CDR3aa: CASSLLAGADTQYF
d_gene: .; v_gene: TRBV7-6; abundance: .; j_gene: TRBJ2-3; CDR3nt: TGTGCCAGCAGCTTAAGTCAGGAGGGGGTCGCAGATACGCAGTATTTT; CDR3aa: CASSLSQEGVADTQYF
d_gene: TRBD2; v_gene: TRBV28; abundance: .; j_gene: TRBJ2-5; CDR3nt: TGTGCCAGCAGCGCCTGGACTAGTTTGGGCCAAGAGACCCAGTACTTC; CDR3aa: CASSAWTSLGQETQYF
d_gene: TRBD1; v_gene: TRBV2; abundance: .; j_gene: TRBJ2-3; CDR3nt: TGTGCCAGCAGTTACTCCCGGGACAGGGGGCTCTCGGTCACAGATACGCAGTATTTT; CDR3aa: CASSYSRDRGLSVTDTQYF
d_gene: .; v_gene: TRBV15; abundance: .; j_gene: TRBJ2-3; CDR3nt: TGTGCCACCAGCAGAGTCAGGGGTAGCACAGATACGCAGTATTTT; CDR3aa: CATSRVRGSTDTQYF
d_gene: TRBD1; v_gene: TRBV20-1; abundance: few; j_gene: TRBJ1-5; CDR3nt: TGCAGTGCTCCGGAGGACAGGTCGGTTGATCAGCCCCAGCATTTT; CDR3aa: CSAPEDRSVDQPQHF
d_gene: .; v_gene: TRBV7-2; abundance: .; j_gene: TRBJ2-1; CDR3nt: TGTGCCAGCAGATTGGCGGGGAGCTCCTACAATGAGCAGTTCTTC; CDR3aa: CASRLAGSSYNEQFF
d_gene: .; v_gene: TRBV12-3/TRBV12-4; abundance: .; j_gene: TRBJ2-1; CDR3nt: TGTGCCAGCGGCTACGGGACCGGCAATGAGCAGTTCTTC; CDR3aa: CASGYGTGNEQFF
d_gene: TRBD2; v_gene: TRBV7-6; abundance: few; j_gene: TRBJ2-1; CDR3nt: TGTGCCAGCAGCTTAGGGGAGGGGCCAGCGCTGTCTGAGCAGTTCTTC; CDR3aa: CASSLGEGPALSEQFF
d_gene: .; v_gene: TRBV6-2/TRBV6-3; abundance: few; j_gene: TRBJ2-5; CDR3nt: TGTGCCAGCAGTTACTCGGGGGGACAGTCACAAGAGACCCAGTACTTC; CDR3aa: CASSYSGGQSQETQYF
d_gene: .; v_gene: TRBV7-3; abundance: .; j_gene: TRBJ2-1; CDR3nt: TGTGCCAGCAGCCCCCAACCCCGTGGTGGCGGGTATGAGCAGTTCTTC; CDR3aa: CASSPQPRGGGYEQFF
d_gene: .; v_gene: TRBV7-6; abundance: many; j_gene: TRBJ2-3; CDR3nt: TGTGCCAGCAGCTTAGGGGGTAGCCGGGACGGTACGAATACGCAGTATTTT; CDR3aa: CASSLGGSRDGTNTQYF
d_gene: .; v_gene: TRBV7-2; abundance: few; j_gene: TRBJ1-5; CDR3nt: TGTGCCAGCAGCTTGGGGCACGGCAATCAGCCCCAGCATTTT; CDR3aa: CASSLGHGNQPQHF
d_gene: TRBD1; v_gene: TRBV27; abundance: .; j_gene: TRBJ1-2; CDR3nt: TGTGCCACCCGAGACAGGGCCTATGGCTACACCTTC; CDR3aa: CATRDRAYGYTF
d_gene: TRBD1; v_gene: TRBV12-3/TRBV12-4; abundance: few; j_gene: TRBJ1-5; CDR3nt: TGTGCCAGCAAGCCCCCAGGGGGTGGCAATCAGCCCCAGCATTTT; CDR3aa: CASKPPGGGNQPQHF
d_gene: .; v_gene: TRBV7-9; abundance: many; j_gene: TRBJ2-1; CDR3nt: TGTGCCAGCAGCTTTCCCAGGGACCCCTACAATGAGCAGTTCTTC; CDR3aa: CASSFPRDPYNEQFF
d_gene: TRBD1; v_gene: TRBV13; abundance: few; j_gene: TRBJ1-1; CDR3nt: TGTGCCAGCAGCCCCTACGGACAGGGGGAGGACACTGAAGCTTTCTTT; CDR3aa: CASSPYGQGEDTEAFF
d_gene: .; v_gene: TRBV6-8; abundance: .; j_gene: TRBJ2-5; CDR3nt: TGTGCCAGCAGTTTTCTAGACAGAACGGGGGAGACCCAGTACTTC; CDR3aa: CASSFLDRTGETQYF
d_gene: TRBD1; v_gene: TRBV7-2; abundance: .; j_gene: TRBJ1-1; CDR3nt: TGTGCCAGCAGCTGGCGGGACAGGGGTCGGAACACTGAAGCTTTCTTT; CDR3aa: CASSWRDRGRNTEAFF
d_gene: .; v_gene: TRBV7-6; abundance: once; j_gene: TRBJ2-5; CDR3nt: TGTGCCAGCAGCTTATGGCAAGAGACCCAGTACTTC; CDR3aa: CASSLWQETQYF
d_gene: .; v_gene: TRBV7-8; abundance: few; j_gene: TRBJ1-1; CDR3nt: TGTGCCAGCAGCTTCCGAGGACTGAACACTGAAGCTTTCTTT; CDR3aa: CASSFRGLNTEAFF
d_gene: .; v_gene: TRBV29-1; abundance: few; j_gene: TRBJ2-7; CDR3nt: TGCAGCGTTGGAGGAGGCTCAGGGAACGCCTACGAGCAGTACTTC; CDR3aa: CSVGGGSGNAYEQYF
d_gene: .; v_gene: TRBV10-3; abundance: many; j_gene: TRBJ2-5; CDR3nt: TGTGCCATCAGTGCCGGTCCACAAGTAGAGACCCAGTACTTC; CDR3aa: CAISAGPQVETQYF
d_gene: .; v_gene: TRBV7-9; abundance: few; j_gene: TRBJ1-1; CDR3nt: TGTGCCAGCAGCCCTAGGAGTCTCGGAGGCACTGAAGCTTTCTTT; CDR3aa: CASSPRSLGGTEAFF
d_gene: TRBD1; v_gene: TRBV28; abundance: few; j_gene: TRBJ2-7; CDR3nt: TGTGCCAGCAGTTTCCCCTGGACAGGGCGCTACGAGCAGTACTTC; CDR3aa: CASSFPWTGRYEQYF
d_gene: TRBD2; v_gene: TRBV5-4; abundance: .; j_gene: TRBJ2-7; CDR3nt: TGTGCCAGCAGCCGGGGGGACTACTACGAGCAGTACTTC; CDR3aa: CASSRGDYYEQYF
d_gene: .; v_gene: TRBV27; abundance: .; j_gene: TRBJ1-5; CDR3nt: TGTGCCAGCAGTGGGACGGTGAATCAGCCCCAGCATTTT; CDR3aa: CASSGTVNQPQHF
d_gene: .; v_gene: TRBV19; abundance: .; j_gene: TRBJ1-5; CDR3nt: TGTGCCAGTAGTATATCTGGACAGTTCAATCAGCCCCAGCATTTT; CDR3aa: CASSISGQFNQPQHF
d_gene: .; v_gene: TRBV7-9; abundance: .; j_gene: TRBJ2-1; CDR3nt: TGTGCCAGCAGCTTAGCGGAGGGCGGGCAGTTCTTC; CDR3aa: CASSLAEGGQFF
d_gene: .; v_gene: TRBV5-6; abundance: few; j_gene: TRBJ2-2; CDR3nt: TGTGCCAGCAGCTTGTCTCTACAGGGTTACACCGGGGAGCTGTTTTTT; CDR3aa: CASSLSLQGYTGELFF
d_gene: TRBD1; v_gene: TRBV28; abundance: .; j_gene: TRBJ1-1; CDR3nt: TGTGCCAGCAGCAGGGGGAGGACAAACACTGAAGCTTTCTTT; CDR3aa: CASSRGRTNTEAFF
d_gene: .; v_gene: TRBV25-1; abundance: many; j_gene: TRBJ2-1; CDR3nt: TGTGCCAGCAGCTGGGGGGATGAGCAGTTCTTC; CDR3aa: CASSWGDEQFF